This entry lists 12 T cell receptor beta chains sequenced from one sample in a study of cytomegalovirus exposure and HLA in healthy donors (TCRdb year 2017). Library creation used the immunoSEQ multiplex PCR assay. The multiplex PCR relied on a mix of 60 forward primers for TCR Vbeta segments and 13 reverse primers for TCR Jbeta segments. TCRdb limited this immuneACCESS table to in-frame rearrangements with V and J called. A share of clones is missing; checked studies link under half to unresolved V genes, and the rest is unexplained. The sample contains about 170,000 clones, roughly 71% of them found a single time. The ten largest clones represent 1.5% of the sample. The specimen was PBMCs. The receptors here all came from a girl aged 10-17 years in good health and CMV-seronegative.

The CDR3 nucleotides read TGCGCCAGCAGCCAAGATGGAGGGTTTGGGGAGCTGTTTTTT. Translating gives CASSQDGGFGELFF. V and J are TRBV4-1 and TRBJ2-2; perhaps TRBD2 as D (6 bases). V was cut by 0 bases and J by 8 bases, with 10 bases left in between. The CDR3 sequence is 14 residues long. The germline V gene encodes CDR1 MGHRA and CDR2 YSYEKL.

The CDR3, as DNA: TGTGCCAGCAGTTACAGTGGGACAGTCTATGGCTACACCTTC. The encoded protein is CASSYSGTVYGYTF. This rearrangement joins TRBV6-5 to TRBJ1-2; 7 positions agree with TRBD1. Trimming cost V 2 bases and J 4 bases; bases outside gene matches: 4. This CDR3 spans 14 amino acids. Per the germline V gene, CDR1 is MNHEY and CDR2 is SVGAGI.

This chain uses TRBV2 with TRBJ1-2; perhaps TRBD1 as D (5 bases). V was clipped by 4 bases and J by 6 bases, with 18 bases between them. The CDR3 runs 15 residues. Germline-derived CDR1 and CDR2 are SNHLY and FYNNEI. The CDR3 DNA is TGTGCCAGCAGTGCCCGCGGGAGGGGACTCCATGGCTACACCTTC. It specifies CASSARGRGLHGYTF.

This clone was counted between two and nine times. The rearrangement joins TRBV6-1 to TRBJ2-1, with 11 bases matching TRBD1. The CDR3 is 16 residues long. The germline gives CDR1 MNHNS, CDR2 SASEGT. Trimming cost V 4 bases and J 6 bases; bases outside gene matches: 8. The CDR3 sequence: CASSALPGQGGNEQFF. CDR3 nucleotides: TGTGCCAGCAGTGCCCTACCGGGACAGGGGGGCAATGAGCAGTTCTTC.

The V call is TRBV5-1, the J call TRBJ2-1; 11 nucleotides line up with TRBD2. Germline lookup yields CDR1 SGHRS and CDR2 YFSETQ. The CDR3 has 15 amino acids. The ends lost 0 bases at V and 5 bases at J; junction bases unmatched: 1. The CDR3 bases are TGCGCCAGCAGCTTGGGACTAGCGGGGCACAATGAGCAGTTCTTC. This encodes CASSLGLAGHNEQFF. The variable domain in full, with the rest retrieved from reference TRBV5-1 and TRBJ2-1, is KAGVTQTPRYLIKTRGQQVTLSCSPISGHRSVSWYQQTPGQGLQFLFEYFSETQRNKGNFPGRFSGRQFSNSRSEMNVSTLELGDSALYLCASSLGLAGHNEQFFGPGTRLTVL.

The CDR3 DNA reads as TGCGCCAGCAGCTTGGCCGGCCCGGAGTCTGAAAAACTGTTTTTT. Protein: CASSLAGPESEKLFF. This chain links TRBV5-1 with TRBJ1-4; D is uncertain. The CDR3 has 15 residues. CDR1 is SGHRS and CDR2 is YFSETQ in the germline V gene. The V end was cut by 0 bases, the J end by 7 bases, with 13 bases between.

V usage is TRBV19 and J usage is TRBJ1-2; D remains unclear. CDR3 length: 15 amino acids. Germline loops: CDR1 LNHDA, CDR2 SQIVND (reference sequence). Trimming shortened V by 5 bases and J by 1 base, and 14 bases separated the two germline ends. CDR3: CASSFGLFVNYGYTF. In nucleotides, the CDR3 is TGTGCCAGTAGTTTTGGACTCTTCGTTAACTATGGCTACACCTTC.

The chain carries TRBV5-5 and TRBJ1-2; the D is unclear. Germline V gene data show CDR1 as SGHKS and CDR2 as YYEKEE (reference sequence). The CDR3 length is 15 residues. V lost 4 bases to trimming and J lost 6 bases, with 19 bases between them. Here the CDR3 reads CASSLRGPPSDGYTF. CDR3 in DNA: TGTGCCAGCAGCCTGCGCGGGCCACCTTCAGATGGCTACACCTTC. Full variable domain (outside the CDR3, taken from reference TRBV5-5 and TRBJ1-2): DAGVTQSPTHLIKTRGQQVTLRCSPISGHKSVSWYQQVLGQGPQFIFQYYEKEERGRGNFPDRFSARQFPNYSSELNVNALLLGDSALYLCASSLRGPPSDGYTFGSGTRLTVV.

This chain links TRBV2 with TRBJ2-3, with no clear D. CDR3 length: 12 residues. The germline V and J ends were trimmed by 7 bases and 0 bases, with 5 bases remaining between them. Germline V gene data show CDR1 as SNHLY and CDR2 as FYNNEI. This CDR3 reads CASTSSTDTQYF. The DNA for the CDR3 is TGTGCCAGCACCTCTAGCACAGATACGCAGTATTTT.

V and J are TRBV5-6 and TRBJ2-1, with 8 bases lining up with TRBD2. Trimming at V came to 0 bases and at J to 0 bases, leaving 8 bases not matched to a gene. There are 18 residues in the CDR3. CDR1 is SGHDT and CDR2 is YYEEEE in the germline V gene. The CDR3 region is CASSLVSGGVSSYNEQFF. The CDR3 DNA follows: TGTGCCAGCAGCTTGGTCAGCGGGGGCGTTAGCTCCTACAATGAGCAGTTCTTC.

CDR3: CASSQSTPTQGGPGNQPQHF. For the CDR3, the DNA is TGCGCCAGCAGTCAATCCACACCCACGCAGGGAGGGCCGGGCAATCAGCCCCAGCATTTT. The rearrangement joins TRBV23-1 to TRBJ1-5, with D possibly TRBD1 on 5 matching bases. TRBV23-1 is designated an ORF whose function remains uncertain. This CDR3 has 20 amino acids. The V end lost 0 bases, the J end lost 2 bases, and 23 bases lay between the germline ends.

The rearrangement uses TRBV4-2 and TRBJ2-5; possibly TRBD2 for D (6 bases). The length of the CDR3 is 17 residues. Germline V gives CDR1 LGHNA, CDR2 YNFKEQ. V gave up 1 base and J gave up 2 bases, with 17 bases separating them. DNA of the CDR3: TGTGCCAGCAGCCAAGCAGGAGGAAATAGCGGACAAGAGACCCAGTACTTC. This sequence encodes CASSQAGGNSGQETQYF.